The 19 T cell receptor beta chains in this list originate from one sample, sequenced in a study of a mutant IDH1 vaccine in newly diagnosed glioma. The sample's time point: baseline, week 1 (first vaccination visit). Treatment in this sample: pre-vaccination baseline after standard-of-care therapy. Sequencing used immunoSEQ multiplex PCR; TCRdb keeps in-frame clones, though not all of them. The table has over 25,000 clones, about 88% seen once. Sequenced material: PBMCs, taken from a glioma patient treated with radiotherapy, temozolomide or both. These receptors all come from a woman between 40 and 50 years old with glioma.

This clone has only one observation. The chain's CDR3 is CSALHPGLGGYEQYF. The DNA of the CDR3 is TGCAGCGCCCTTCACCCGGGACTAGGGGGCTACGAGCAGTACTTC. V and J are TRBV29-1 and TRBJ2-7; TRBD2 matches at 8 bases. Germline-derived CDR1 and CDR2 are SQVTM and ANQGSEA. The ends lost 7 bases at V and 3 bases at J; junction bases unmatched: 14. The CDR3 is 15 amino acids.

The chain has TRBV10-2 and TRBJ2-5; D is undetermined. CDR3 size: 11 residues. CDR1 and CDR2 from the germline V gene are WSHSY and SAAADI. V lost 4 bases and J 5 bases, leaving 5 bases between the germline ends. CDR3 nucleotide sequence: TGCGCCAGCAGTGTGGGGGAGACCCAGTACTTC. The encoded protein is CASSVGETQYF.

The chain links TRBV13 to TRBJ2-5; possible D gene TRBD2, 7 bases. This CDR3 is built from 18 residues. Germline CDR1 reads PRHDT; CDR2 reads FYEKMQ (reference sequence). Trimming removed 6 bases at V and 5 bases at J, with 28 bases between. The CDR3 here is CASSSRGALGGVSETQYF. Here the CDR3 DNA reads TGTGCCAGCAGTTCCCGAGGGGCTCTAGGGGGGGTTTCGGAGACCCAGTACTTC.

J is TRBJ2-7 and V is TRBV5-1; 10 bases map to TRBD2. Per germline, CDR1 SGHRS and CDR2 YFSETQ. CDR3 size: 15 residues. Trimming took 0 bases from V and 4 from J; bases not matched to a gene: 4. The CDR3 sequence is CASSLGGSGRYEQYF. The CDR3 region has the DNA TGCGCCAGCAGCTTGGGGGGTAGCGGGAGGTACGAGCAGTACTTC.

V is TRBV19 and J is TRBJ2-1, with 7 bases identical to TRBD2. Germline CDR1 is LNHDA and CDR2 is SQIVND (reference sequence). This CDR3 spans 18 amino acids. The V and J ends lost 3 bases and 2 bases, in that order; junction bases with no gene match: 13. The DNA of the CDR3 is TGTGCCAGTAGTATCCTCCTTCGGGCGGGAGCCACCTACAATGAGCAGTTCTTC. Its translation is CASSILLRAGATYNEQFF.

The chain has TRBV7-9 and TRBJ1-1; TRBD1 aligns across 8 bases. Germline V gene lookup returns CDR1 SEHNR and CDR2 FQNEAQ (reference sequence). Trimming at V came to 1 base and at J to 5 bases, leaving 6 bases not matched to a gene. This CDR3 region has 15 residues. CDR3 sequence: CASSLGQGARTEAFF. The CDR3, as DNA: TGTGCCAGCAGCTTAGGGCAGGGGGCGCGTACTGAAGCTTTCTTT.

CDR3 residues: CASSPGRPSNYGYTF. CDR3 coding DNA: TGTGCCAGCAGTCCGGGACGGCCGTCTAACTATGGCTACACCTTC. The rearrangement links TRBV6-5 to TRBJ1-2; TRBD1 might be the D (5 bases). Per the germline V gene, CDR1 is MNHEY and CDR2 is SVGAGI. The ends were cut back, 5 bases at V and 0 bases at J, with 13 bases in the middle. This CDR3 is built from 15 residues.

The chain employs TRBV7-2 and TRBJ1-4; 7 nucleotides agree with TRBD1. The V gene's germline CDR1 is SGHTA and CDR2 FQGNSA. The CDR3 runs to 15 residues. With V trimmed by 5 bases and J by 0 bases, 3 bases remained unmatched. In DNA form, the CDR3 reads TGTGCCAGCAGCCCGGACAGGTCAACTAATGAAAAACTGTTTTTT. Translating gives CASSPDRSTNEKLFF.

V usage is TRBV6-1 and J usage is TRBJ2-6; D may match TRBD1 or TRBD2 (5 bases each). Germline V gene lookup returns CDR1 MNHNS and CDR2 SASEGT. The CDR3 extends over 15 amino acids. The ends were cut back, 6 bases at V and 2 bases at J, with 11 bases in the middle. The DNA of the CDR3 is TGTGCCAGCAGGGGGACGTTGCCTGGGGCCAACGTCCTGACTTTC. Its protein is CASRGTLPGANVLTF.

This clone appeared once. The genes are TRBV10-3 and TRBJ1-1; D is unclear. The CDR3 loop spans 11 amino acids. The V end lost 0 bases, the J end lost 9 bases, and 5 bases lay between the germline ends. From germline, CDR1 is ENHRY and CDR2 SYGVKD. CDR3 DNA: TGTGCCATCAGTGAGTCCCACAAAGCTTTCTTT. Its translation is CAISESHKAFF.

This rearrangement joins TRBV19 to TRBJ2-7; possible D gene TRBD2, 6 bases. V was pared by 9 bases and J by 0 bases, with 15 bases between. The CDR3 length is 14 residues. The germline V gene encodes CDR1 LNHDA and CDR2 SQIVND (reference sequence). CDR3 in amino acids: CASTAGSSSYEQYF. For the CDR3, the DNA is TGTGCCAGCACCGCGGGGTCGAGCTCCTACGAGCAGTACTTC.

The CDR3 here is CASSDPRTGPYEQYF. The CDR3 DNA is TGTGCCAGCAGTGATCCAAGGACAGGTCCTTACGAGCAGTACTTC. J is TRBJ2-7 and V is TRBV6-1; 7 bases agree with TRBD1. Losses at the gene ends were 3 bases for V and 4 bases for J; bases not matched to a gene: 9. Germline-derived CDR1 and CDR2 are MNHNS and SASEGT. This CDR3 comprises 15 residues.

This rearrangement joins TRBV5-8 to TRBJ2-3; D remains ambiguous. The CDR3 runs 12 residues. Trimming removed 4 bases at V and 1 base at J, with 4 bases between. Germline V lookup: CDR1 SGHTS, CDR2 YDEGEE. CDR3 sequence: CASSARTDTQYF. Written as DNA, the CDR3 is TGTGCCAGCAGCGCCCGCACAGATACGCAGTATTTT.

Only a few counts were recorded for this clone. V and J are TRBV7-9 and TRBJ1-4, with D perhaps matching TRBD1 (5 bases). The CDR3 spans 12 residues. The ends were cut back, 2 bases at V and 13 bases at J, with 11 bases in the middle. Germline assignment: CDR1 SEHNR and CDR2 FQNEAQ (reference sequence). The CDR3 nucleotides are TGTGCCAGCAGCTTAACCGACAGAGCACTGTTTTTT. Translation: CASSLTDRALFF.

The CDR3 nucleotides are TGTGCCAGCACCAACCGGGACACTTTTTCTAACTATGGCTACACCTTC. This sequence encodes CASTNRDTFSNYGYTF. The V call is TRBV9, the J call TRBJ1-2, with TRBD1 as a possible D gene (6 bases). This CDR3 is built from 16 residues. Trimming pared 6 bases from V and 0 bases from J, leaving 18 bases between. The germline CDR1 and CDR2 sequences are SGDLS and YYNGEE.

This clone has a single count. The chain employs TRBV30 and TRBJ1-5; D is unclear. The CDR3 runs 12 residues. Per germline, CDR1 GTSNPN and CDR2 SVGIG (reference sequence). The V gene lost 1 base and the J gene lost 6 bases, with 7 bases spanning the gap. The chain's CDR3 is CAWSEGIQPQHF. DNA of the CDR3: TGTGCCTGGAGTGAAGGGATTCAGCCCCAGCATTTT.

The chain employs TRBV10-3 and TRBJ1-4; D remains ambiguous. V lost 8 bases and J lost 7, with 14 bases in between. Germline CDR1 is ENHRY and CDR2 is SYGVKD. This CDR3 region has 13 residues. The CDR3 DNA follows: TGTGCCATCTCCGTCCTTCAACGTGAAAAACTGTTTTTT. Translation gives CAISVLQREKLFF.

The chain has TRBV15 and TRBJ2-7; 9 nucleotides match TRBD1. J was trimmed by 2 bases and V by 4 bases; bases with no gene match: 9. The CDR3 extends over 16 amino acids. Per germline, CDR1 LNHNV and CDR2 YYDKDF (reference sequence). In nucleotides, the CDR3 is TGTGCCACCAGCATTTACGACAGGGGGGGGACCTACGAGCAGTACTTC. Its translation is CATSIYDRGGTYEQYF.

The gene calls are TRBV30 and TRBJ2-3; D may be TRBD1 (6 bases). Trimming pared 8 bases from V and 0 bases from J, leaving 12 bases between. This CDR3 spans 13 amino acids. Germline loops: CDR1 GTSNPN, CDR2 SVGIG (reference sequence). DNA for the CDR3: TGTGCCGGACGACAGGAAAGCACAGATACGCAGTATTTT. Its translation is CAGRQESTDTQYF.